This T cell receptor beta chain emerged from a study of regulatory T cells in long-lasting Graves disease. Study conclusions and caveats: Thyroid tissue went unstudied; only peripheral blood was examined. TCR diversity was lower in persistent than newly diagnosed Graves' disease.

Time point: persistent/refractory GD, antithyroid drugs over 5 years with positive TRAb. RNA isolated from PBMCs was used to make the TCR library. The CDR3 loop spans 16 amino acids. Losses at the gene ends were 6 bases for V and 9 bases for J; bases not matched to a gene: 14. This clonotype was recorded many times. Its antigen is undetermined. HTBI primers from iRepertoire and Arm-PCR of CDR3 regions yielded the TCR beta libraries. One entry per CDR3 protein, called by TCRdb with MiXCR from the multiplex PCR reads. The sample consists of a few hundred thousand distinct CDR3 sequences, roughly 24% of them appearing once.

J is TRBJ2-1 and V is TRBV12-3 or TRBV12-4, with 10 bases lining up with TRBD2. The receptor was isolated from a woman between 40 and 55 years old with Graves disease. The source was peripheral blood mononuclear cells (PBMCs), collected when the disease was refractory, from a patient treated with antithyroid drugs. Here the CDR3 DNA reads TGTGCCAGCAGGACCCTAGCGGGAGCTGACGACGGTGAGCAGTTCTTC. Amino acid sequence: CASRTLAGADDGEQFF.